A single T cell receptor (beta chain) is shown here with its context. Antigen unknown. Other DNA sequences in the sample encode the same CDR3. V dropped 5 bases and J dropped 1; count of bases not matched to a gene: 4. Germline assignment: CDR1 SEHNR and CDR2 FQNEAQ (reference sequence). The CDR3 sequence is 14 residues long. The data were obtained in a study of shared clonotypes between healthy human individuals. About the research overall: The donor group consisted of two women and a few men, aged 18 to 49.

Clones were sequenced by immunoSEQ multiplex PCR, and TCRdb holds only the in-frame ones, with some missing. The table has about 2 million clones, about 95% seen once. Study results and caveats: Clonotypes not shared had lower generation probabilities than those common to all four donors. Investigators expected sequencing depth to affect clonotype sharing among donors.

Naive CD8 isolation took CD45RO-negative cells positively selected for CCR7 and excluded terminally differentiated effector memory CD45RA+ cells. This clonotype was sampled from a man aged 18 to 30 in good health. The specimen sequenced was naive CD8+ T cells sorted from blood. The rearrangement joins TRBV7-9 to TRBJ1-2; 7 bases agree with TRBD1. This CDR3 is CASSLDRVNYGYTF. The CDR3 nucleotides are TGTGCCAGCAGCCTCGACAGGGTTAACTATGGCTACACCTTC.